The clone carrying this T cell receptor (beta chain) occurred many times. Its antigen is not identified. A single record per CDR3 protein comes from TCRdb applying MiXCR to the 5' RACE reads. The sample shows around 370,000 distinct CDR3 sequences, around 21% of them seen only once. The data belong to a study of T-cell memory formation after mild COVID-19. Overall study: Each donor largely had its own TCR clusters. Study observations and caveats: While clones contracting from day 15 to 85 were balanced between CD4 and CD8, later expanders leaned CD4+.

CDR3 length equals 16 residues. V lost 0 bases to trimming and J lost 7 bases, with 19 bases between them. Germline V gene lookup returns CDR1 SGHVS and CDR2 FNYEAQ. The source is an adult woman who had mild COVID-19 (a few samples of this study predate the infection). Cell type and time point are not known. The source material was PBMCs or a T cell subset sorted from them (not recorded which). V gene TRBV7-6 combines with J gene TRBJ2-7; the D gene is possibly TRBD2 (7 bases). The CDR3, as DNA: TGTGCCAGCAGCTTAGCGGGTGTTGGGGGGGCGGAAGAGCAGTACTTC. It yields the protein CASSLAGVGGAEEQYF.